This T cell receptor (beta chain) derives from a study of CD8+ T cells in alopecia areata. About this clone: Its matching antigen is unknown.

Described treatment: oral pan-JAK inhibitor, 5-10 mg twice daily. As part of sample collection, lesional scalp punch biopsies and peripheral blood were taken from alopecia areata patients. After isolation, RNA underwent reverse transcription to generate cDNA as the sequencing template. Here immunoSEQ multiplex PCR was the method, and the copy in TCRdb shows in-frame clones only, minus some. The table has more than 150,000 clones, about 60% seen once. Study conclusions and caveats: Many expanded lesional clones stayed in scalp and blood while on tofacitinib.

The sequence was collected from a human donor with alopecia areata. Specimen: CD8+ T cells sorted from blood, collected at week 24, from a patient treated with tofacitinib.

The CDR3 region is CSVDRGSEQYF. CDR3 bases: TGCAGCGTTGACAGGGGGTCCGAGCAGTACTTC. The chain employs TRBV29-1 and TRBJ2-7, with 7 bases matching TRBD1. There are 11 residues in the CDR3. Germline V gives CDR1 SQVTM, CDR2 ANQGSEA. V was clipped by 3 bases and J by 6 bases; unmatched bases: 2.